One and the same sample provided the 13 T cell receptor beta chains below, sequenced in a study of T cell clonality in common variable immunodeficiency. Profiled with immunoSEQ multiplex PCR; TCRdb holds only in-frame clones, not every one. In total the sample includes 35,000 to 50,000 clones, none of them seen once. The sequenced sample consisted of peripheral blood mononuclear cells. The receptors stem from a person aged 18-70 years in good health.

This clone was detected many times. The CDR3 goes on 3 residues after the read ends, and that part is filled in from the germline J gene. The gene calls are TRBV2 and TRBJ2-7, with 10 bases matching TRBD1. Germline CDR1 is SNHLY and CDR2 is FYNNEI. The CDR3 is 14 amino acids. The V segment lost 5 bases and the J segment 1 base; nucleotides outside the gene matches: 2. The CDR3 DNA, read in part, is TGTGCCAGCAGTTTGGACAGGGGGTCCTACGAG. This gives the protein CASSLDRGSYE. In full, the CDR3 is CASSLDRGSYEQYF.

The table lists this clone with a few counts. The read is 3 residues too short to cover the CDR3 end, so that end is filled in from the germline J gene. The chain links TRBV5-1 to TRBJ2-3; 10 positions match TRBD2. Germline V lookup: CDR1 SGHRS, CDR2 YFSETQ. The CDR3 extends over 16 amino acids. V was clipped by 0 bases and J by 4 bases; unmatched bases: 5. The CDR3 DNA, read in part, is TGCGCCAGCAGCTTGGGAAGCGGGAGGGCGGCAGATACG. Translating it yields CASSLGSGRAADT. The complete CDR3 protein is CASSLGSGRAADTQYF. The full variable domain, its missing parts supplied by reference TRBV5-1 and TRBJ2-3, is KAGVTQTPRYLIKTRGQQVTLSCSPISGHRSVSWYQQTPGQGLQFLFEYFSETQRNKGNFPGRFSGRQFSNSRSEMNVSTLELGDSALYLCASSLGSGRAADTQYFGPGTRLTVL.

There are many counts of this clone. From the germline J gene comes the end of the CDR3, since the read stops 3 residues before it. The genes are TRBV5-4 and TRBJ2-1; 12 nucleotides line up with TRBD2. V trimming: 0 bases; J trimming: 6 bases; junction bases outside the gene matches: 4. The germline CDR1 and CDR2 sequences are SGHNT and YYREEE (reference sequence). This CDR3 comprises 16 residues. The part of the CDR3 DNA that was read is TGTGCCAGCAGCTTGGCCAAACTAGCGGGAGGCAATGAG. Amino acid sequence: CASSLAKLAGGNE. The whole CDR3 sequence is CASSLAKLAGGNEQFF.

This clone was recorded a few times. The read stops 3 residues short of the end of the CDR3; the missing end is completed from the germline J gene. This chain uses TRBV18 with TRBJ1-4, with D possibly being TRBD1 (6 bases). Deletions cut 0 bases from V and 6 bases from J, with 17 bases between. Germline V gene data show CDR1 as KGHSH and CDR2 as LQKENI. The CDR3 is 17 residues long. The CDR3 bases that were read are TGTGCCAGCTCACCACCCTATATGGCAGGGGACGATGAAAAA. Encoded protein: CASSPPYMAGDDEK. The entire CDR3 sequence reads CASSPPYMAGDDEKLFF.

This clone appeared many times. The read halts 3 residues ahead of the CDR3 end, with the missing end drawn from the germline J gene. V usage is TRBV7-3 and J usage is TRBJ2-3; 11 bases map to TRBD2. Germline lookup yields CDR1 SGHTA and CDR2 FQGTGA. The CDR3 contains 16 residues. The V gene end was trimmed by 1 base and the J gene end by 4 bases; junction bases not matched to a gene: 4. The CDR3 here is CASSLNSGGVADTQYF. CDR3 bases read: TGTGCCAGCAGCTTAAATAGCGGGGGGGTGGCAGATACG.

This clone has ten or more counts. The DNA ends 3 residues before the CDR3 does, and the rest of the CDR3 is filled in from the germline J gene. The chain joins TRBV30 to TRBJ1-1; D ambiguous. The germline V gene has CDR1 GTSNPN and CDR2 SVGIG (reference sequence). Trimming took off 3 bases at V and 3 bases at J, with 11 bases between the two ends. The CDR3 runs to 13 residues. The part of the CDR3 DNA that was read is TGTGCCTGGAGGGGCTCCATCGACACTGAA. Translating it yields CAWRGSIDTE. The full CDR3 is CAWRGSIDTEAFF.

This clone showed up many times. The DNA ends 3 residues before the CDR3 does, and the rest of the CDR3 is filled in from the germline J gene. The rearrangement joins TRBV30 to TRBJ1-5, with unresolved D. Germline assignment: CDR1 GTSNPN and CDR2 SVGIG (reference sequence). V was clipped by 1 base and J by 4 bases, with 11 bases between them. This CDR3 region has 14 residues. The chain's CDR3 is CAWSGAGPNQPQHF. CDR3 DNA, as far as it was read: TGTGCCTGGAGTGGGGCCGGCCCGAATCAGCCC.

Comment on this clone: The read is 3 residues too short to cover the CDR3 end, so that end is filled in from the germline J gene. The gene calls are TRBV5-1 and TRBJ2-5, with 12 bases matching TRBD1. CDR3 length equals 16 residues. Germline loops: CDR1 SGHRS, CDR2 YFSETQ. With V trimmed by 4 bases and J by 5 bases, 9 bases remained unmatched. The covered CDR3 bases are TGCGCCAGCAGCGCAACCGGGACAGGGGGCCGTGAGACC. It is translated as CASSATGTGGRET. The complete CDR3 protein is CASSATGTGGRETQYF. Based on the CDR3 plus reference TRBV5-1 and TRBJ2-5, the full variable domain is KAGVTQTPRYLIKTRGQQVTLSCSPISGHRSVSWYQQTPGQGLQFLFEYFSETQRNKGNFPGRFSGRQFSNSRSEMNVSTLELGDSALYLCASSATGTGGRETQYFGPGTRLLVL.

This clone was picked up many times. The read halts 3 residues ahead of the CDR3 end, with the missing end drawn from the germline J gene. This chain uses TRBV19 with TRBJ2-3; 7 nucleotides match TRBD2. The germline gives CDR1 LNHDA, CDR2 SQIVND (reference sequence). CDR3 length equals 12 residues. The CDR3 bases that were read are TGTGCCAGTAGCCCACCAGCGGGGACG. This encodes CASSPPAGT. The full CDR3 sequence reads CASSPPAGTQYF.

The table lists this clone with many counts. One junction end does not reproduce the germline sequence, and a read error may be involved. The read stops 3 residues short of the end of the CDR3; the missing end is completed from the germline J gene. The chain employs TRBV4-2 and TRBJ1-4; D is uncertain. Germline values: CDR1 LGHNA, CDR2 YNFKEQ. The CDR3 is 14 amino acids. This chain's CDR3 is CASSQETGNEKLFF. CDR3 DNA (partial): TGCGCCAGCAGCCAAGAAACTGGTAATGAAAAA.

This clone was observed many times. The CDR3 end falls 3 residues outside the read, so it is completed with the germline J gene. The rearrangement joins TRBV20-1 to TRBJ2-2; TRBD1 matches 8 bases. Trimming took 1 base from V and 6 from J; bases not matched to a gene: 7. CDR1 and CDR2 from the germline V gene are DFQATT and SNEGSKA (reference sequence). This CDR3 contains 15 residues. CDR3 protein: CSARVSGGGSGELFF. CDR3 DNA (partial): TGCAGTGCTAGAGTGTCAGGGGGCGGGTCCGGGGAG.

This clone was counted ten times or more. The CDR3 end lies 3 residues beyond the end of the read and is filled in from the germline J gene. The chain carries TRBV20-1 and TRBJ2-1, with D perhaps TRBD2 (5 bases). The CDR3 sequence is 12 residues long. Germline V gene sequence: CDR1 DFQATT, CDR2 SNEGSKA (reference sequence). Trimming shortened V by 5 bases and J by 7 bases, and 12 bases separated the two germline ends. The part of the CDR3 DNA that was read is TGCAGTGCTCCAGAATCGGGGAATGAG. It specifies CSAPESGNE. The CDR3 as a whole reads CSAPESGNEQFF.

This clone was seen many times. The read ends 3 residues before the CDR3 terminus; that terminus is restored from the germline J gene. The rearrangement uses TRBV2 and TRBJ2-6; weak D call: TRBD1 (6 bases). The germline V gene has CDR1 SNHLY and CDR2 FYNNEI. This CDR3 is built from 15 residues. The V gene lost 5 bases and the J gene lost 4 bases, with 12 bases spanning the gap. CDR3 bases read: TGTGCCAGCAGTCCCACAGGGAGCGGGGCCAACGTC. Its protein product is CASSPTGSGANV. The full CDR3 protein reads CASSPTGSGANVLTF.